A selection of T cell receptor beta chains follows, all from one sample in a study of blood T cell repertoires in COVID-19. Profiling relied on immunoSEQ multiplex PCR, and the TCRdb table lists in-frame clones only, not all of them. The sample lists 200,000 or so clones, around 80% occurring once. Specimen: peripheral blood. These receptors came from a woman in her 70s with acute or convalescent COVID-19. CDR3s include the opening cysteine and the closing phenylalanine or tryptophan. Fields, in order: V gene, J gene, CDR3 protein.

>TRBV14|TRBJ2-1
CASSPGLAASEQFF
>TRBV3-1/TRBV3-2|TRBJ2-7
CASSSGASGTYEQYF
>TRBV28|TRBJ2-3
CASSLDRISTDTQYF
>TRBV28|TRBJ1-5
CASNTTPNQPQHF
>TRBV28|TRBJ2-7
CASRIAGTFYEQYF
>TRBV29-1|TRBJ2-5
CSVEGGATIETQYF
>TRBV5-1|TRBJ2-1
CASSLAGVSSYNEQFF
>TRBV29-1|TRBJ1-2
CSVANGYTF
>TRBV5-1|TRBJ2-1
CASSLGGLTSYNEQFF
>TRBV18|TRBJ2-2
CASSPYGTSGITGELFF
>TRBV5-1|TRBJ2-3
CASSFWTHTDTQYF
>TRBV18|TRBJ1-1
CASSPTGMSTEAFF
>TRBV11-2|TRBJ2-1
CASSSMTGGRLIF
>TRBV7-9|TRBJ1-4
CASSLPPGATNEKLFF
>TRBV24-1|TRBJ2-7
CATSDTGTGGSEQYF
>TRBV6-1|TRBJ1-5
CASSGGMGGLLNQPQHF
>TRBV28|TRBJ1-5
CASRETENQPQHF
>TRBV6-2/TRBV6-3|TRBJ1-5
CASSTGAPRPQHF
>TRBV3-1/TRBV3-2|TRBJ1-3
CASSNRQGGNTIYF
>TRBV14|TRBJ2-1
CASSHRWRDEQFF
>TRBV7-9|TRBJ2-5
CASSGTSQETQYF
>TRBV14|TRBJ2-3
CASSHGVFITDTQYF
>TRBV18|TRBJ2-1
CASSGTSGINEQFF
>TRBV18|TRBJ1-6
CASSRTGTGDNSPLHF
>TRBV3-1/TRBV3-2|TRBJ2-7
CASSQLADQYF
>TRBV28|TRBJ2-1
CASKPGVSYNEQFF
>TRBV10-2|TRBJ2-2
CASSVAGELFF
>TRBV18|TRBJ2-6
CASSPGTGSTGANVLTF
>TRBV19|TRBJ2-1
CASSTGLAIYSYNEQFF
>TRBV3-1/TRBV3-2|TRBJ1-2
CASSQASGSYGYTF
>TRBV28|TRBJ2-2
CASIQASGRAGELFF
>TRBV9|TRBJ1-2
CASSVGFVGSNYGYTF
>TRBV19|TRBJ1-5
CASSIGSLLQHF
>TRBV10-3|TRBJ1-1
CAISESTPNAEAFF
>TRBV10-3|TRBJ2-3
CAISDSSGRSQSTDTQYF
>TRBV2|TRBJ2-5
CASSEADRGRETQYF
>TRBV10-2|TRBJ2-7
CASSPSGDYEQYF
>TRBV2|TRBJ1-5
CASSWRGEAQPQHF
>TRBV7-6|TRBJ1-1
CASSLRGQGAAFF
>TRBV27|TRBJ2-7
CASSFQVSYEQYF
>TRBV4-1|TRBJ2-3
CASSLSWTVSDTQYF
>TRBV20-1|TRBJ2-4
CSARTGSIQYF
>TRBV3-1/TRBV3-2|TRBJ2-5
CASSQHSAQETQYF
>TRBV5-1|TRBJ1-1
CASSFRQNTEAFF
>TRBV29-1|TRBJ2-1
CSVDPSGQGVGQFF
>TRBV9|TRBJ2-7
CASSAGVTSYEQYF
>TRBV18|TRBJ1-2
CASSLDQGWGYTF
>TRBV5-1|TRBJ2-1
CASSYLAGITGNEQFF
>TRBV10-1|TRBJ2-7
CASRRDSDLSYEQYF
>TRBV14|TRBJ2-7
CASSDRYRNPYEQYF
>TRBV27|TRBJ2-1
CASSLYLAGYNEQFF
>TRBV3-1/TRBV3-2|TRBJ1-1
CASSHTGGADTEAFF
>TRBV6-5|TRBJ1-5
CASSPDRVRGAQHF
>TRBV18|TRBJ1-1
CASSPLGVGTEAFF
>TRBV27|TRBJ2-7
CASRDPDRAYEQYF